This T cell receptor (beta chain) was sequenced during a study of PD-1 blockade in classical Hodgkin lymphoma. The time point denotes: cycle 4 day 1 (C4D1), after less than seven weeks of nivolumab. Every patient had relapsed following autologous stem cell transplantation, and cohorts differed in brentuximab vedotin exposure. Complete response, partial response or progressive disease made up the best responses. Some clones are missing from TCRdb's copy, which holds only in-frame ones; the method was immunoSEQ multiplex PCR. The sample lists about 96,000 clones, about 92% occurring once. As concerns this clone: Its matching antigen is unknown.

General study results and limits: Researchers reported that CD4+ TCR diversity, though not CD8+, rose significantly by C4D1. When set against healthy donors, newly diagnosed patients were reported to show lower baseline TCR diversity.

The V gene end was trimmed by 7 bases and the J gene end by 1 base; junction bases not matched to a gene: 3. CDR1 is SGHTS and CDR2 is YDEGEE in the germline V gene. The CDR3 consists of 15 residues. This receptor was taken from a human donor with classical Hodgkin lymphoma. Specimen: peripheral blood mononuclear cells (PBMCs), collected before the fourth cycle of nivolumab. The rearrangement links TRBV5-8 to TRBJ2-5; 14 positions agree with TRBD2. Here the CDR3 reads CASLGTSGSQETQYF. The DNA for the CDR3 is TGTGCCAGCTTGGGGACTAGCGGGAGCCAAGAGACCCAGTACTTC. Together with reference TRBV5-8 and TRBJ2-5, the CDR3 gives the full variable domain: EAGVTQSPTHLIKTRGQQATLRCSPISGHTSVYWYQQALGLGLQFLLWYDEGEERNRGNFPPRFSGRQFPNYSSELNVNALELEDSALYLCASLGTSGSQETQYFGPGTRLLVL.